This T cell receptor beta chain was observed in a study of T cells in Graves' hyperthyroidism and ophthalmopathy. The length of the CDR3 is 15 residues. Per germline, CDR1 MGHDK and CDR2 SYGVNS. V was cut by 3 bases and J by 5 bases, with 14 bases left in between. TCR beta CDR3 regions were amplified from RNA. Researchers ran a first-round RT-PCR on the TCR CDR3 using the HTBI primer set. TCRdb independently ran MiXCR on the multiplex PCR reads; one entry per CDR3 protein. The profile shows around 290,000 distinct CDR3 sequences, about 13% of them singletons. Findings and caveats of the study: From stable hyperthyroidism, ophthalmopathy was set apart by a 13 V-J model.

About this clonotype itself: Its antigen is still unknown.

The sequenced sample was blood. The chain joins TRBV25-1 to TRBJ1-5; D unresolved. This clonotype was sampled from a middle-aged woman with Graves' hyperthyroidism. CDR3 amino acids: CASSDGEGRDQPQHF. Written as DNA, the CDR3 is TGTGCCAGCAGTGATGGAGAGGGTAGGGATCAGCCCCAGCATTTT.